This entry lists 23 T cell receptor beta chains sequenced from one sample in a study of T cell repertoires in cytomegalovirus infection. A single record per CDR3 protein comes from TCRdb applying MiXCR to the reads. The sample lists roughly 100,000 distinct CDR3 sequences; 16% were seen once. The sequenced material came from PBMCs. The receptors come from a human donor in good health (CMV status not recorded). Some clones in this sample may be carry-over from other donors' samples.

This clonotype was counted many times. CDR3 nucleotides: TGTGCCAGCAGCCGCGGACTAGCGGGGACGTACGAGCAGTACTTC. Translation gives CASSRGLAGTYEQYF. The chain links TRBV7-2 to TRBJ2-7; the match to TRBD2 covers 12 bases. The CDR3 is 15 residues long. J was trimmed by 4 bases and V by 5 bases; bases with no gene match: 6. The germline gives CDR1 SGHTA, CDR2 FQGNSA. Full variable domain (outside the CDR3, taken from reference TRBV7-2 and TRBJ2-7): GAGVSQSPSNKVTEKGKDVELRCDPISGHTALYWYRQSLGQGLEFLIYFQGNSAPDKSGLPSDRFSAERTGGSVSTLTIQRTQQEDSAVYLCASSRGLAGTYEQYFGPGTRLTVT.

The CDR3 DNA follows: TGTGCCAGTACCGGACAGGGTAGGACTGAAGCTTTCTTT. Protein product: CASTGQGRTEAFF. The V call is TRBV19, the J call TRBJ1-1, with 8 nucleotides matching TRBD1. The CDR3 has 13 residues. V was clipped by 7 bases and J by 5 bases; unmatched bases: 6. CDR1 and CDR2 (germline): LNHDA, SQIVND (reference sequence).

The chain joins TRBV7-9 to TRBJ2-5, with a possible D match to TRBD2 (5 bases). The CDR3 consists of 12 residues. CDR1 and CDR2 (germline): SEHNR, FQNEAQ (reference sequence). V lost 5 bases and J lost 8, with 12 bases in between. The CDR3 nucleotides are TGTGCCAGCAGCCCGTCGGGGAAAACCCAGTACTTC. Translating it yields CASSPSGKTQYF.

This clonotype was observed a handful of times. The chain employs TRBV12-3 or TRBV12-4 and TRBJ2-7; no definite D call. Trimming cost V 3 bases and J 6 bases, with 18 bases left between them. The CDR3 has 15 residues. CDR3 loop: CASSFGLLTASEQYF. CDR3 coding DNA: TGTGCCAGCAGTTTTGGGCTACTGACGGCCTCCGAGCAGTACTTC.

This clonotype has only a few counts. The chain is built from TRBV6-5 and TRBJ2-1; 9 bases align to TRBD2. V trimming: 2 bases; J trimming: 6 bases; junction bases outside the gene matches: 5. The CDR3 is 15 amino acids. Germline CDR1 and CDR2: MNHEY and SVGAGI. In DNA, the CDR3 is TGTGCCAGCAGTTACCAGCGGGGGGTATCCAATGAGCAGTTCTTC. Translating gives CASSYQRGVSNEQFF.

This clonotype has only a few counts. The V gene is TRBV4-2, the J gene TRBJ2-1; 11 nucleotides line up with TRBD2. V gave up 4 bases and J gave up 8 bases; unmatched junction bases: 16. CDR1 and CDR2 from the germline V gene are LGHNA and YNFKEQ. The CDR3 is 18 amino acids. The CDR3 DNA sequence: TGTGCCAGCAGCCTGAAAAGGAGACTAGCGGGGAGAGGCGATGAGCAGTTCTTC. The encoded protein is CASSLKRRLAGRGDEQFF.

This clonotype was picked up a small number of times. The gene calls are TRBV29-1 and TRBJ1-2; D unresolved. The CDR3 spans 12 residues. Germline V gives CDR1 SQVTM, CDR2 ANQGSEA. Trimming removed 4 bases at V and 8 bases at J, with 14 bases between. CDR3 DNA sequence: TGCAGCGTTGGTAGCGGGGATGAGGGCTACACCTTC. This sequence encodes CSVGSGDEGYTF.

On this clonotype itself: This may arise from a read error, as a much more abundant clone is one base away. Here the CDR3 omits its conserved ending phenylalanine or tryptophan, so a read error is the likely source. The chain uses TRBV12-3 or TRBV12-4 and TRBJ2-3; TRBD2 matches at 7 bases. The CDR3 loop spans 14 amino acids. The trim removed 6 bases at V and 0 bases at J, leaving 3 bases unmatched. This CDR3 is CASRKTSSTDTQYY. The CDR3 region has the DNA TGTGCCAGCAGGAAGACTAGCAGCACAGATACGCAGTATTAT.

This clonotype was counted many times. The chain carries TRBV11-3 and TRBJ2-3; TRBD1 is a possible D gene (6 bases). Germline loops: CDR1 SGHNT, CDR2 YENEEA. With 5 bases removed from V and 10 bases from J, the gap between germline ends came to 13 bases. CDR3 length: 12 amino acids. CDR3 residues: CASSRGTYAQYF. The CDR3 nucleotides read TGTGCCAGCAGCAGAGGGACATACGCGCAGTATTTT.

This clonotype was counted between two and nine times. This chain joins TRBV5-1 and TRBJ1-6; 9 bases are a match to TRBD1. The germline CDR1 and CDR2 sequences are SGHRS and YFSETQ. The trim removed 5 bases at V and 8 bases at J, leaving 8 bases unmatched. The CDR3 consists of 15 residues. This CDR3 reads CASSTGGARYSPLHF. In DNA, the CDR3 is TGCGCCAGCAGTACAGGGGGCGCGCGGTATTCACCCCTCCACTTT.

The chain uses TRBV6-5 and TRBJ1-2; the match to TRBD1 covers 9 bases. CDR3 length: 14 amino acids. After removal of 6 bases from V and 6 bases from J, the junction contained 8 bases not matched to a gene. Germline CDR1 and CDR2: MNHEY and SVGAGI. The chain's CDR3 is CASRTRQGEDGYTF. In nucleotides, the CDR3 is TGTGCCAGCAGAACCAGACAGGGGGAGGATGGCTACACCTTC.

This clonotype was observed many times. This chain connects TRBV20-1 to TRBJ1-5, with D uncertain. V lost 1 base, J lost 0 bases, and 4 bases lay in between. Germline lookup yields CDR1 DFQATT and CDR2 SNEGSKA (reference sequence). There are 13 residues in the CDR3. The CDR3 loop is CSARGVSNQPQHF. The CDR3 nucleotides read TGCAGTGCTAGAGGGGTTAGCAATCAGCCCCAGCATTTT.

The chain recombines TRBV11-3 with TRBJ2-2; 9 nucleotides line up with TRBD1. This CDR3 has 13 residues. Looked up from germline, CDR1 is SGHNT and CDR2 is YENEEA. With V trimmed by 3 bases and J by 9 bases, 2 bases remained unmatched. The CDR3 sequence is CASSFTGGRELFF. The CDR3 bases are TGTGCCAGCAGCTTTACAGGGGGCAGGGAGCTGTTTTTT.

This clonotype was detected ten times or more. The chain has TRBV7-8 and TRBJ1-6, with D unclear. This CDR3 has 15 residues. From germline, CDR1 is SGHVS and CDR2 FQNEAQ. Trimming removed 5 bases from V and 7 bases from J, with 15 bases in between. CDR3 sequence reads: CASSPPEFSNSPLHF. CDR3 nucleotides: TGTGCCAGCAGCCCCCCGGAGTTCAGCAATTCACCCCTCCACTTT.

The CDR3 loop is CSVEAAGAGYTF. The CDR3 region has the DNA TGCAGCGTTGAAGCGGCGGGGGCTGGCTACACCTTC. The rearrangement links TRBV29-1 to TRBJ1-2, with D possibly being TRBD1 (6 bases). This CDR3 region has 12 residues. The V and J ends lost 1 base and 7 bases respectively, with 10 bases between them. Per the germline V gene, CDR1 is SQVTM and CDR2 is ANQGSEA.

This clonotype has a single count. Just one base apart from a much larger clone, this may be a read error. The V gene is TRBV11-2, the J gene TRBJ2-2; no firm D call. CDR1 is SGHAT, CDR2 FQNNGV, per germline. The ends were cut back, 3 bases at V and 1 base at J, with 12 bases in the middle. The CDR3 is 16 amino acids. CDR3 amino acids: CASSFLVGMNTGELFF. As DNA, the CDR3 is TGTGCCAGCAGCTTCTTAGTGGGGATGAACACCGGGGAGCTGTTTTTT.

This clonotype was seen a handful of times. The chain's CDR3 is CASSLSLRGRTDTQYF. The CDR3 nucleotides are TGTGCCAGCAGCTTGAGCCTTCGGGGGCGGACAGATACGCAGTATTTT. The rearrangement links TRBV5-4 to TRBJ2-3; D possibly uses TRBD1 or TRBD2 (6 bases each). V was cut by 1 base and J by 3 bases, with 15 bases left in between. Looked up from germline, CDR1 is SGHNT and CDR2 is YYREEE (reference sequence). This CDR3 has 16 amino acids.

This clonotype was seen ten or more times. This chain uses TRBV6-2 or TRBV6-3 with TRBJ2-4; weak D call: TRBD1 (6 bases). The germline V gene encodes CDR1 MNHEY and CDR2 SVGEGT. V gave up 0 bases and J gave up 0 bases, with 24 bases separating them. The CDR3 is made up of 21 amino acids. The CDR3: CASSYSKGERIYYLAKNIQYF. CDR3 nucleotide sequence: TGTGCCAGCAGTTACTCCAAGGGGGAGAGGATTTACTACTTAGCCAAAAACATTCAGTACTTC.

This clonotype turned up a few times. J is TRBJ1-1 and V is TRBV28, with D hard to call. The CDR3 has 12 residues. The germline V gene encodes CDR1 MDHEN and CDR2 SYDVKM. V was cut by 5 bases and J by 11 bases, with 15 bases left in between. The CDR3 here is CASSPPISTAFF. For the CDR3, the DNA is TGTGCCAGCAGTCCCCCAATTAGTACCGCTTTCTTT.

On this clonotype itself: At one end the junction does not follow the germline gene, possibly because of a read error. J is TRBJ2-2 and V is TRBV4-1; D possibly corresponds to TRBD2 (6 bases). Germline lookup yields CDR1 MGHRA and CDR2 YSYEKL. This CDR3 spans 17 amino acids. The CDR3 loop reads CASSQEGKRAGTGELFF. For the CDR3, the DNA is TGTGCCAGCAGCCAAGAAGGAAAGCGGGCGGGGACCGGGGAGCTGTTTTTT.

This clonotype appeared many times. V is TRBV7-2 and J is TRBJ2-5, with TRBD2 as a possible D gene (6 bases). CDR1 and CDR2 from the germline V gene are SGHTA and FQGNSA. V lost 3 bases and J lost 5, with 13 bases in between. This CDR3 has 14 residues. The CDR3 sequence: CASSLSRGTETQYF. For the CDR3, the DNA is TGTGCCAGCAGCTTGTCCCGGGGGACGGAGACCCAGTACTTC.

This clonotype turned up a few times. J is TRBJ1-2 and V is TRBV4-1; D unresolved. The CDR3 consists of 16 residues. Germline loops: CDR1 MGHRA, CDR2 YSYEKL. The V end was cut by 0 bases, the J end by 1 base, with 12 bases between. Written as DNA, the CDR3 is TGCGCCAGCAGCCAAGAGGTCTCTCCATATAACTATGGCTACACCTTC. Encoded protein: CASSQEVSPYNYGYTF.

This chain connects TRBV20-1 to TRBJ2-7, with D unclear. CDR1 is DFQATT, CDR2 SNEGSKA, per germline (reference sequence). The CDR3 sequence is 14 residues long. V gave up 2 bases and J gave up 4 bases, with 15 bases separating them. The CDR3 sequence: CSARQKFRLYEQYF. CDR3 coding DNA: TGCAGTGCTAGACAGAAGTTCAGGTTATACGAGCAGTACTTC.